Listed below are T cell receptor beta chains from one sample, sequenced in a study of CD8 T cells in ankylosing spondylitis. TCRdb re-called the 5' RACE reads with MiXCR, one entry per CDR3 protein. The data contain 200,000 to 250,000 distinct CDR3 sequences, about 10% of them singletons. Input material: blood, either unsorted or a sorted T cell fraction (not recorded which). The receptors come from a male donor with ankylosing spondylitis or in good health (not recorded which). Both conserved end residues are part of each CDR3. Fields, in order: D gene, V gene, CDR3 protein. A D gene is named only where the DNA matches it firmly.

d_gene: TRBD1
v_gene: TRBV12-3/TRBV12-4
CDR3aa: CASSFIDRAYEQYF

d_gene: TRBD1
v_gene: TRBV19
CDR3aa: CASTLGQGRQETQYF

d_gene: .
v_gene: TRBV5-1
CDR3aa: CASSLDPEAYEQYF

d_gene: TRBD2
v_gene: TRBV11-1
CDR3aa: CASSLSLAGTNNEQFF

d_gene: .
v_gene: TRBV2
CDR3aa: CASSLGGFEKLFF

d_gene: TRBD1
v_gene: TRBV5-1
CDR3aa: CASSLGTGSQETQYF

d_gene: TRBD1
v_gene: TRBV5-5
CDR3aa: CASSLRVGQGVQPQHF

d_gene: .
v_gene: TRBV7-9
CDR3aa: CARPQGLGGSPLHF

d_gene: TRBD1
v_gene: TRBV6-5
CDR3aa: CASSYPTGGRNIQYF

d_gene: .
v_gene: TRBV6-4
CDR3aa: CASISAGENGQPQHF

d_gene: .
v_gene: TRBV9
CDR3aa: CASSVQGLSYEQYF

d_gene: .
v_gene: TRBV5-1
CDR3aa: CASSSGQIYGYTF

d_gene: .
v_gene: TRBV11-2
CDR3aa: CASSLDPVLDEQFF

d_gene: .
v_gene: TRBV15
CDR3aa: CATSRDRGGYYEQYF

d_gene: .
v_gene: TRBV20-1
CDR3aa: CSAPDLSNTGELFF

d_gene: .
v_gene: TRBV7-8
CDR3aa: CASSLQDSSYEQYF

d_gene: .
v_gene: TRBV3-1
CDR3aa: CASSQGRLSGLTFF

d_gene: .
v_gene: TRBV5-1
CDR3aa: CASSPVGDPKYF

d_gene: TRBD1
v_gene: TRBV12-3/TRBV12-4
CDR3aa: CASSPTGTALNYGYTF

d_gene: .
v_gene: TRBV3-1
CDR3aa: CASRGTTNTGELFF

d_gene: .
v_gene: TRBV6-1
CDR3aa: CASSVTPAPSSYNEQFF

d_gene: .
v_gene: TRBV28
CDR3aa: CASAFFRTDTQYF

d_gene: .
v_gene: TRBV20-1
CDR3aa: CSATQPSARTEAFF

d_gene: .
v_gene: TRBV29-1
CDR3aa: CSVRQGTVAEAFF

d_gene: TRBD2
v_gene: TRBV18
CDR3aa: CASSPGPGGSYEQYF

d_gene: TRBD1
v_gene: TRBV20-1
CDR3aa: CSAKGQGLLNSPLHF

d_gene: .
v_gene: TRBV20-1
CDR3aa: CSAGPAQGQETQYF

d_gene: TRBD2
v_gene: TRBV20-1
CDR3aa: CSAPTSGGNEQFF

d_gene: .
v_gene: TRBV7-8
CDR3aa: CASSGRDLGAFF

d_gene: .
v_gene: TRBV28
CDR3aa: CASSRDPPEKLLF

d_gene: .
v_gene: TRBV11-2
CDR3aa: CASSFRIVLNKNLSEAFF

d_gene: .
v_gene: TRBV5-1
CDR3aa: CASSFGQTNTEAFF

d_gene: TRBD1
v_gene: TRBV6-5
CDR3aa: CASSYSWTGGYEQYF

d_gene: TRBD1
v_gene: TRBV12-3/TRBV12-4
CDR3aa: CASSYTGVGEQFF

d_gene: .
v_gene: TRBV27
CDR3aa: CATPYLSSYGYTF

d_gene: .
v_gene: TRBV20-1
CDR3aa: CSAREEGSLSGNTIYF

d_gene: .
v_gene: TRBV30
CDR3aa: CAWSVGAGYTF

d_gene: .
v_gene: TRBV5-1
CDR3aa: CASRKTGSSYEQYF

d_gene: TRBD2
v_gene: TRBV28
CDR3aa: CASSRTSGGLTDTQYF

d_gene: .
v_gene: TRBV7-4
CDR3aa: CASSLAESTTYEQYF

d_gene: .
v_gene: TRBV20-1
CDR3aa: CSATSPGSYGYTF

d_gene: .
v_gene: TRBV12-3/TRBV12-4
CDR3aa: CASTHRDYGYTF

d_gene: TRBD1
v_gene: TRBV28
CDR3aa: CASSRPWAGQGNQPQHF